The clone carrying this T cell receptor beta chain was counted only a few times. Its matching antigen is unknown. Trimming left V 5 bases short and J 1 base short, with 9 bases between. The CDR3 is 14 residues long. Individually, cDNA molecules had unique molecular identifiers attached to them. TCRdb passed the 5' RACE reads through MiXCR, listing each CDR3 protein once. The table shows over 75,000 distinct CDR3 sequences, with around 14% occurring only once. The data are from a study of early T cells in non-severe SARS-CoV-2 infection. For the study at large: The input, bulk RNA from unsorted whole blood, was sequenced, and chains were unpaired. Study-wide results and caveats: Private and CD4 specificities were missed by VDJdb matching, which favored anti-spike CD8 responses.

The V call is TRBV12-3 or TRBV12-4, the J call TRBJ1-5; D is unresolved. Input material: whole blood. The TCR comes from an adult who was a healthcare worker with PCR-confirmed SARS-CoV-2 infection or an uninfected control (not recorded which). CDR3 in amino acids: CASSARGSNQPQHF. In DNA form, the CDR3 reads TGTGCCAGCAGTGCCCGTGGGAGCAATCAGCCCCAGCATTTT.